Each of the 10 T cell receptor beta chains below was sequenced from the same sample in a study of T cells in Graves' hyperthyroidism and ophthalmopathy. RNA transcripts served as the template for amplifying TCR beta CDR3 regions. First-round RT-PCR with HTBI primers amplified the TCR CDR3 region. In TCRdb, the multiplex PCR reads were re-called with MiXCR into one record per CDR3 protein. The sample holds around 280,000 distinct CDR3 sequences, roughly an eighth seen once. Sample: blood. The origin of the receptors is a woman aged 40 to 50 with Graves' hyperthyroidism.

This clonotype has a count of ten or more. The V gene is TRBV27, the J gene TRBJ2-3; no firm D call. Trimming removed 4 bases at V and 3 bases at J, with 8 bases between. The CDR3 loop spans 13 amino acids. Germline CDR1 and CDR2: MNHEY and SMNVEV (reference sequence). The CDR3, as DNA: TGTGCCAGCAGTTCCCTCCGGACAGATACGCAGTATTTT. Residues: CASSSLRTDTQYF.

Only a few counts were recorded for this clonotype. The rearrangement uses TRBV11-3 and TRBJ2-7; TRBD1 might be the D (6 bases). The length of the CDR3 is 13 residues. Germline V CDR1 and CDR2: SGHNT, YENEEA. Trimming shortened V by 8 bases and J by 2 bases, and 13 bases separated the two germline ends. The CDR3 loop reads CASEFRGTYEQYF. In DNA, the CDR3 is TGTGCCAGCGAGTTCAGGGGAACCTACGAGCAGTACTTC.

This clonotype was observed at least ten times. The gene calls are TRBV20-1 and TRBJ2-3, with 13 bases matching TRBD2. CDR3 length: 16 residues. Germline V gives CDR1 DFQATT, CDR2 SNEGSKA (reference sequence). Trimming cost V 0 bases and J 1 base; bases outside gene matches: 1. The CDR3 bases are TGCAGTGCTAGAGATACTAGCGGGAGGGGCACAGATACGCAGTATTTT. This gives the protein CSARDTSGRGTDTQYF.

The sample holds many counts of this clonotype. The chain employs TRBV2 and TRBJ2-7, with TRBD1 matching 8 bases. J was trimmed by 7 bases and V by 6 bases; bases with no gene match: 11. Germline CDR1 is SNHLY and CDR2 is FYNNEI. This CDR3 has 14 residues. Here the CDR3 DNA reads TGTGCCAGCAGGGACCGGGACAGGCCTTGGGAGCAGTACTTC. Protein: CASRDRDRPWEQYF.

This clonotype has a handful of counts. One end of the junction varies from germline; a read error may be responsible. The chain links TRBV4-1 to TRBJ2-1; the match to TRBD2 covers 11 bases. Germline lookup yields CDR1 MGHRA and CDR2 YSYEKL. There are 20 residues in the CDR3. The CDR3 bases are TGCGCCAGCCGCCAAGCCGGGCTAGCGGGAGGCCCTGTGGGCTACAATGAGCAGTTCTTC. As protein: CASRQAGLAGGPVGYNEQFF.

This clonotype was counted at least ten times. The V and J genes are TRBV27 and TRBJ2-7; 11 bases map to TRBD1. In germline, CDR1 is MNHEY, CDR2 SMNVEV (reference sequence). V lost 2 bases to trimming and J lost 4 bases; unmatched junction nucleotides: 4. The CDR3 sequence is 15 residues long. The chain's CDR3 is CASSLRTGGLYEQYF. The CDR3 DNA sequence: TGTGCCAGCAGTTTAAGGACAGGGGGCTTGTACGAGCAGTACTTC.

This clonotype was observed at least ten times. The chain recombines TRBV6-1 with TRBJ2-5; D remains unclear. The CDR3 sequence is 13 residues long. V lost 10 bases to trimming and J lost 1 base, with 13 bases between them. CDR1 and CDR2 from the germline V gene are MNHNS and SASEGT. The CDR3 loop is CATGRIPQETQYF. CDR3 in DNA: TGTGCCACGGGCCGGATCCCCCAAGAGACCCAGTACTTC.

This clonotype was seen a handful of times. This chain connects TRBV7-9 to TRBJ2-7; 7 nucleotides match TRBD1. Germline CDR1 reads SEHNR; CDR2 reads FQNEAQ (reference sequence). Trimming at V came to 5 bases and at J to 5 bases, leaving 6 bases not matched to a gene. CDR3 length: 13 amino acids. The CDR3 protein is CASSQTGIDEQYF. CDR3 in DNA: TGTGCCAGCAGCCAGACAGGGATCGACGAGCAGTACTTC.

This clonotype was seen a few times. This chain uses TRBV6-1 with TRBJ1-2, with TRBD1 matching 7 bases. V shed 6 bases and J 1 base; nucleotides not matched to a gene: 11. The CDR3 extends over 16 amino acids. The V gene's germline CDR1 is MNHNS and CDR2 SASEGT. In DNA form, the CDR3 reads TGTGCCAGCAGCACCCTCGACAGGGCCTTTAACTATGGCTACACCTTC. It is translated as CASSTLDRAFNYGYTF.

At least ten counts were recorded for this clonotype. The V and J genes are TRBV29-1 and TRBJ2-5; D is possibly TRBD1 or TRBD2 (5 bases each). Trimming cost V 1 base and J 6 bases, with 9 bases left between them. Germline V CDR1 and CDR2: SQVTM, ANQGSEA. This CDR3 spans 12 amino acids. CDR3 amino acids: CSVEGGSKTQYF. The CDR3 nucleotides read TGCAGCGTTGAAGGGGGGAGCAAGACCCAGTACTTC.